Following are 13 T cell receptor beta chains from one sample sequenced in a study of molecular identifiers for immune sequencing clone quantification. Via MiXCR, TCRdb re-called the PCR reads, giving one row per CDR3 protein. The sample lists around 460,000 distinct CDR3 sequences, roughly 23% seen once, with under 0.85% in the top ten. Specimen: naive CD8+ T cells from blood, with Jurkat cell RNA spiked in. Subset indicated: FACS-sorted CD8+CD4-CCR7+CD45RA+ naive T cells. The receptor set was obtained from a human donor in good health. Some libraries in this study had Jurkat cell RNA spiked in.

J is TRBJ1-2 and V is TRBV4-3, with TRBD1 matching over 7 bases. Per germline, CDR1 LGHNA and CDR2 YSLEER. The CDR3 length is 13 residues. After removal of 6 bases from V and 6 bases from J, the junction contained 7 bases not matched to a gene. The CDR3, as DNA: TGCGCCAGCAGTCACAGGGGCGGCCATGGCTACACCTTC. This sequence encodes CASSHRGGHGYTF.

The chain joins TRBV20-1 to TRBJ2-7, with 10 bases aligning to TRBD1. CDR1 and CDR2 (germline): DFQATT, SNEGSKA (reference sequence). This CDR3 contains 15 residues. The V segment lost 0 bases and the J segment 4 bases; nucleotides outside the gene matches: 6. The CDR3 is CSAREGQGFSYEQYF. In DNA form, the CDR3 reads TGCAGTGCTAGAGAGGGACAGGGGTTTTCGTACGAGCAGTACTTC.

This clonotype was seen many times. V is TRBV27 and J is TRBJ1-6; D may be TRBD1 (5 bases). Trimming removed 2 bases at V and 11 bases at J, with 13 bases between. Germline-derived CDR1 and CDR2 are MNHEY and SMNVEV (reference sequence). CDR3 size: 14 residues. The CDR3 sequence is CASSLRGASAPLHF. CDR3 bases: TGTGCCAGCAGTTTACGGGGCGCCAGTGCACCCCTCCACTTT.

This clonotype has a handful of counts. This chain connects TRBV6-2 or TRBV6-3 to TRBJ2-7, with D possibly matching TRBD2 (6 bases). Per the germline V gene, CDR1 is MNHEY and CDR2 is SVGEGT. There are 14 residues in the CDR3. Trimming removed 4 bases at V and 4 bases at J, with 14 bases between. The CDR3 sequence is CASSFFRAGYEQYF. The CDR3 DNA reads TGTGCCAGCAGTTTTTTCCGGGCGGGATACGAGCAGTACTTC.

The chain couples TRBV19 to TRBJ1-2; possible D gene TRBD1, 5 bases. The CDR3 runs to 10 residues. CDR1 and CDR2 from the germline V gene are LNHDA and SQIVND (reference sequence). V lost 8 bases and J 8 bases, leaving 9 bases between the germline ends. As DNA, the CDR3 is TGTGCCAGTGGGGGGTCCGGCTACACCTTC. As protein: CASGGSGYTF.

This clonotype was observed at least ten times. This chain joins TRBV3-1 and TRBJ1-1; 7 bases are shared with TRBD1. The V gene end was trimmed by 6 bases and the J gene end by 8 bases; junction bases not matched to a gene: 6. The CDR3 length is 12 residues. Germline V CDR1 and CDR2: LGHDT, YNNKEL (reference sequence). The CDR3 region is CASRDRSLEAFF. The CDR3 coding sequence is TGTGCCAGCAGGGACAGGTCCCTCGAAGCTTTCTTT.

The table lists this clonotype with a few counts. The chain uses TRBV4-3 and TRBJ2-6; no reliable D call. In germline, CDR1 is LGHNA, CDR2 YSLEER. This CDR3 has 17 amino acids. Trimming pared 0 bases from V and 0 bases from J, leaving 9 bases between. The CDR3 reads CASSQEGALSGANVLTF. The CDR3 bases are TGCGCCAGCAGCCAAGAGGGTGCCCTCTCTGGGGCCAACGTCCTGACTTTC.

The chain is built from TRBV28 and TRBJ2-3; possibly TRBD1 or TRBD2 for D (5 bases each). The V gene lost 5 bases and the J gene lost 0 bases, with 15 bases spanning the gap. This CDR3 comprises 16 residues. The germline V gene encodes CDR1 MDHEN and CDR2 SYDVKM. Written as DNA, the CDR3 is TGTGCCAGCAGTCTAAGGGACCTTACTAGCACAGATACGCAGTATTTT. Translation gives CASSLRDLTSTDTQYF.

Remarks on this clonotype: A read error may produce the germline difference seen at one junction end. V usage is TRBV18 and J usage is TRBJ1-1; D not certain. The CDR3 runs 16 residues. Germline CDR1 KGHSH, CDR2 LQKENI. The CDR3 reads CASSPFSVHSNTEAYF. In nucleotides, the CDR3 is TGCGCCAGCTCACCTTTCTCTGTCCATTCGAACACTGAAGCTTACTTT.

This clonotype was picked up a small number of times. The chain is built from TRBV4-1 and TRBJ1-1, with TRBD1 identical over 10 bases. CDR3 length equals 15 residues. CDR1 and CDR2 from the germline V gene are MGHRA and YSYEKL. V lost 4 bases, J lost 6 bases, and 8 bases stayed unmatched. CDR3 in amino acids: CASSLGQGVRAEAFF. The DNA for the CDR3 is TGCGCCAGCAGCCTAGGACAGGGGGTTAGGGCTGAAGCTTTCTTT.

This clonotype was seen at least ten times. V usage is TRBV29-1 and J usage is TRBJ2-1; no definite D call. Germline assignment: CDR1 SQVTM and CDR2 ANQGSEA. V dropped 3 bases and J dropped 7 bases, with 13 bases sitting between them. This CDR3 region has 13 residues. CDR3 nucleotides: TGCAGCGTTGAGCCAAATCCCGGGAATGAGCAGTTCTTC. This sequence encodes CSVEPNPGNEQFF.

This clonotype was seen ten or more times. This chain connects TRBV24-1 to TRBJ2-1; D remains unclear. Trimming left V 6 bases short and J 4 bases short, with 18 bases between. This CDR3 region has 16 residues. From germline, CDR1 is KGHDR and CDR2 SFDVKD. The CDR3: CATSHGDTPGYNEQFF. DNA for the CDR3: TGTGCCACCAGTCATGGCGATACCCCCGGATACAATGAGCAGTTCTTC.

For the CDR3, the DNA is TGCAGTGCTAGTGTGATCGATACGCAGTATTTT. Translation gives CSASVIDTQYF. The chain recombines TRBV20-1 with TRBJ2-3; no clear D gene. Looked up from germline, CDR1 is DFQATT and CDR2 is SNEGSKA (reference sequence). V was pared by 3 bases and J by 6 bases, with 7 bases between. This CDR3 has 11 amino acids.